Sequencing of this T cell receptor beta chain was carried out in a study of early stage breast cancer tumors. Blood replicates held 0.5 ug DNA, tumor or normal breast about 1.5 ug, two each. The repertoire was sequenced with immunoSEQ multiplex PCR; TCRdb's copy has only in-frame clones and lacks some. The sample contains some 58,000 clones, roughly 80% of which appear only once. Germline V gene sequence: CDR1 MNHNS, CDR2 SASEGT. There are 15 residues in the CDR3. With V trimmed by 2 bases and J by 5 bases, 5 bases remained unmatched. The receptor was isolated from a person in their twenties or thirties with breast cancer. Sequenced sample: blood. J is TRBJ1-2 and V is TRBV6-1; 10 bases align to TRBD1. This CDR3 is CASSESTGGSYGYTF. As DNA, the CDR3 is TGTGCCAGCAGTGAATCGACAGGGGGCAGTTATGGCTACACCTTC.